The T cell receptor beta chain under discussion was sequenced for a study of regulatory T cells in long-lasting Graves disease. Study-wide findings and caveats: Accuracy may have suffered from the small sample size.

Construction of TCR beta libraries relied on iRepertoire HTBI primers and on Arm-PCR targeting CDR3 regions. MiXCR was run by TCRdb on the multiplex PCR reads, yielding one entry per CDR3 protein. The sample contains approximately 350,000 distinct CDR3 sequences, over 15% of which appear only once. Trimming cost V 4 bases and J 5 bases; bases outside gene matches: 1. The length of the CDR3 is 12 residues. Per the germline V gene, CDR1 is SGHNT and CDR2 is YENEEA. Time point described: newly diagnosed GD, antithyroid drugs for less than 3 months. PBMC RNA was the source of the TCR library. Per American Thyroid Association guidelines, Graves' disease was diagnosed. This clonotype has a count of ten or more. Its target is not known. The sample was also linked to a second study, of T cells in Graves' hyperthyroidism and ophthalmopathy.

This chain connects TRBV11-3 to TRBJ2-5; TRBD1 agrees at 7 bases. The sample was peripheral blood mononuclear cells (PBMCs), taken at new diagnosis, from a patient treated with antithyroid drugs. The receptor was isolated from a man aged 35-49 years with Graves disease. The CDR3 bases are TGTGCCAGCAGCTCACAGGGGGAGACCCAGTACTTC. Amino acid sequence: CASSSQGETQYF. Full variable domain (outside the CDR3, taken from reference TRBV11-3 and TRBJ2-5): EAGVVQSPRYKIIEKKQPVAFWCNPISGHNTLYWYLQNLGQGPELLIRYENEEAVDDSQLPKDRFSAERLKGVDSTLKIQPAELGDSAVYLCASSSQGETQYFGPGTRLLVL.